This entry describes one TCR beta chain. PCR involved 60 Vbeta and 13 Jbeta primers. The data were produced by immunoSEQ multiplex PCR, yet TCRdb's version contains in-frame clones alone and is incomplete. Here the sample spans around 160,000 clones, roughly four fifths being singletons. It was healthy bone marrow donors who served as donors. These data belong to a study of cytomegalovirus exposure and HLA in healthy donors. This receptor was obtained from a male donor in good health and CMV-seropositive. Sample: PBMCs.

The DNA of the CDR3 is TGTGCCACCAGCAAATGGACAGGGTTCTACGAGCAGTACTTC. This codes for CATSKWTGFYEQYF. This sequence joins TRBV15 and TRBJ2-7, with TRBD1 identical over 8 bases. Germline CDR1 LNHNV, CDR2 YYDKDF (reference sequence). The CDR3 length is 14 residues. V shed 4 bases, J shed 3 bases, and the junction held 5 bases outside the gene matches.